The subject of this entry is one T cell receptor (beta chain). Its antigen is still unknown. One base away there is no much larger clone; base qualities are not given. This record comes from a study of yellow fever vaccine responses in identical twins listed by TCRdb under 2018. Context from the whole study: The study precisely tracked vaccine-responding T cell clones in identical twins.

Library prep was done by RT-PCR. For sequencing, an Illumina HiSeq 2500 was employed. TCRdb cleaned the public reads at Q25 with fastp, built clones with MiXCR and kept in-frame beta chains. Rows are combined by CDR3 protein, so each entry shows the most common genes and DNA. For this sample there are about 21,000 distinct CDR3 sequences; under 80% appear just once. 4% to 6% of the sample comes from the top ten. Summary of the overall study and its limitations: According to the authors, the vaccine-induced T cell response in identical twins seemed to be partly convergent and partly specific to each individual.

This TCR came from a woman aged 18-29 years who received the yellow fever vaccine. Donor details come from another sample of the same person, matched by shared clones. Source: T cells from blood (PBMCs), unsorted or a sorted subset (not recorded which), taken before or after yellow fever vaccination (not recorded which).

The bases read TGTGCCAGCAGCTTCTCGGCAGGGAGCTATGGCTACACCTTC. This gives the protein CASSFSAGSYGYTF. This sequence uses TRBV11-3 and TRBJ1-2; TRBD1 could be the D gene, as 5 bases match. From a lookup of the germline V gene, CDR1 and CDR2 are SGHNT and YENEEA. Inclusive of the bounding cysteine and phenylalanine, the CDR3 is 14 residues long. Kept here is only the CDR3 DNA, which spans 42 bases and is read in frame from base 1. V loses 3 bases of germline sequence and J loses 4 bases, and the interval between the two ends is 12 bases. Extended through the reference TRBV11-3 and TRBJ1-2 proteins, this CDR3 yields the full variable domain: EAGVVQSPRYKIIEKKQPVAFWCNPISGHNTLYWYLQNLGQGPELLIRYENEEAVDDSQLPKDRFSAERLKGVDSTLKIQPAELGDSAVYLCASSFSAGSYGYTFGSGTRLTVV.